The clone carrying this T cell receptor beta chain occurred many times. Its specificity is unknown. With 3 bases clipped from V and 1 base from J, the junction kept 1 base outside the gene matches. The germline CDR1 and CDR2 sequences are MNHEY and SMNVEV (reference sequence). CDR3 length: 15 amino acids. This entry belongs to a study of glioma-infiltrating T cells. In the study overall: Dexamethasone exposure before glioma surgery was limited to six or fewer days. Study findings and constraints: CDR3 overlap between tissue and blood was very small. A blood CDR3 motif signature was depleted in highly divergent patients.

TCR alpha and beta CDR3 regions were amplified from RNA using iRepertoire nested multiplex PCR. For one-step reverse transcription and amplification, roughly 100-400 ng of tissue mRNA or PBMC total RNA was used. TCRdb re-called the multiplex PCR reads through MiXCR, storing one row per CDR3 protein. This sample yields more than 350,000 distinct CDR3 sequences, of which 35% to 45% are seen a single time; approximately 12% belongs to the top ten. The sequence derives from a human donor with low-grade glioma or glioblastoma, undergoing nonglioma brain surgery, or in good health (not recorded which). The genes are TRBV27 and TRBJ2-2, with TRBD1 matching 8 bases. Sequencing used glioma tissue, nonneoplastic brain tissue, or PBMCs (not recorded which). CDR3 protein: CASSFDRGNTGELFF. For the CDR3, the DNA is TGTGCCAGCAGTTTCGACAGGGGGAACACCGGGGAGCTGTTTTTT.